The clone carrying this T cell receptor (beta chain) was seen a few times. Antigen: not known. This sample was taken from a study of PD-1 blockade in classical Hodgkin lymphoma. Study results and caveats: Those achieving complete response showed baseline diversity like newly diagnosed patients. After ASCT, patients who started nivolumab under 1 year later were excluded. The origin of the repertoire differences remains undefined, with disease activity or prior therapy as possible causes.

Assay: immunoSEQ multiplex PCR; the TCRdb copy retains only in-frame clones and omits some. Here the sample spans 40,000 to 45,000 clones, about two thirds being singletons. Time point defined: cycle 4 day 1 (C4D1), after more than five weeks of nivolumab. All patients experienced relapse after autologous stem cell transplantation, and brentuximab vedotin exposure was variable. This sample comprised peripheral blood mononuclear cells (PBMCs), obtained before the fourth cycle of nivolumab. The TCR comes from a human donor with classical Hodgkin lymphoma.

The CDR3 sequence: CASSSPGQGRRNTIYF. The CDR3 bases are TGTGCCAGCAGCTCGCCGGGACAGGGACGAAGGAACACCATATATTTT. The V gene is TRBV28, the J gene TRBJ1-3; 9 bases fit TRBD1. Trimming took 6 bases from V and 7 from J; bases not matched to a gene: 13. This CDR3 is built from 16 residues. Germline V gene sequence: CDR1 MDHEN, CDR2 SYDVKM.